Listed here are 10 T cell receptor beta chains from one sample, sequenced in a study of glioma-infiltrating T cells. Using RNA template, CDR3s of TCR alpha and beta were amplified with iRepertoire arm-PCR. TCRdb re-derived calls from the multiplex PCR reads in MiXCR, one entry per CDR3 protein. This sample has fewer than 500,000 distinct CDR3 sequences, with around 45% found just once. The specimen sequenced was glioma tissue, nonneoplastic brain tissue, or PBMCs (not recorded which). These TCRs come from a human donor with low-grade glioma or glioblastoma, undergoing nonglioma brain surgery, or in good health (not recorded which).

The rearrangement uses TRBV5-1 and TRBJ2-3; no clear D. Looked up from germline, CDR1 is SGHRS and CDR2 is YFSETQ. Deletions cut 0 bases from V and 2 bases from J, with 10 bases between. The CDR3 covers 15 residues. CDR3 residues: CASSLGTDPTDTQYF. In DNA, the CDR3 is TGCGCCAGCAGCTTGGGGACCGATCCCACAGATACGCAGTATTTT.

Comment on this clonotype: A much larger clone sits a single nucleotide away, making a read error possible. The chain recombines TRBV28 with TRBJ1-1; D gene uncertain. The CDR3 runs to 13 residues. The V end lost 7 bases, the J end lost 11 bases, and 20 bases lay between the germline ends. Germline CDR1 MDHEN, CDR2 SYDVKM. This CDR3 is CASNTPDGMGAFF. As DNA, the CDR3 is TGTGCCAGCAACACCCCGGACGGAATGGGGGCTTTCTTT.

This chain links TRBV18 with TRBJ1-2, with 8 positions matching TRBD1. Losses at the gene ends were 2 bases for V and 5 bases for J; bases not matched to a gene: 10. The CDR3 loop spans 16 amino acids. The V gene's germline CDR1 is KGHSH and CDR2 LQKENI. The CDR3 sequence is CASSPTGDRRRYGYTF. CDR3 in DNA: TGTGCCAGCTCACCAACGGGGGACAGGCGACGTTATGGCTACACCTTC.

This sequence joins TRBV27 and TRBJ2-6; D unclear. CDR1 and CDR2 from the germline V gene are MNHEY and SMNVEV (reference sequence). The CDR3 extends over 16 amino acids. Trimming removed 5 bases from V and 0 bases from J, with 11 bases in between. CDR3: CASSLYPGSGANVLTF. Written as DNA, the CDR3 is TGTGCCAGCAGTCTCTACCCGGGCTCTGGGGCCAACGTCCTGACTTTC.

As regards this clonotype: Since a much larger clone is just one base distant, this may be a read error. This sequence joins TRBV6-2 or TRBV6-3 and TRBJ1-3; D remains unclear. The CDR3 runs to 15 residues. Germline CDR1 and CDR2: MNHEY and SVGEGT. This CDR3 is CASSYGSYSGNTTYF. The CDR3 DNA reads TGTGCCAGCAGTTACGGCAGCTACTCTGGAAACACCACATATTTT.

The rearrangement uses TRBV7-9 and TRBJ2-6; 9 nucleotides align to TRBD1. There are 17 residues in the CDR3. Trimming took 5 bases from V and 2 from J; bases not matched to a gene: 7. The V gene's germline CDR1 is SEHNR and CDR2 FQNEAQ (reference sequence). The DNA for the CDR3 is TGTGCCAGCAGCAACCCACAGGGGGCGCCTGGGGCCAACGTCCTGACTTTC. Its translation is CASSNPQGAPGANVLTF.

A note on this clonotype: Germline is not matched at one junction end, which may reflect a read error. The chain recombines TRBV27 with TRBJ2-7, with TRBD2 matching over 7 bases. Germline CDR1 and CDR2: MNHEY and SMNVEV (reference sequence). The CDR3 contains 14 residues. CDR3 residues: CASGLGASGHEQYF. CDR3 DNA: TGTGCCAGCGGTTTAGGGGCTAGCGGCCACGAGCAGTACTTC.

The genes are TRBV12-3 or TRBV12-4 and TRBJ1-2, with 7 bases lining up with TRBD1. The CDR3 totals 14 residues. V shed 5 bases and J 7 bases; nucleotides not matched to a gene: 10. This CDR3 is CASSRQGLSAGYTF. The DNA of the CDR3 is TGTGCCAGCAGTCGACAGGGCCTTAGTGCTGGCTACACCTTC.

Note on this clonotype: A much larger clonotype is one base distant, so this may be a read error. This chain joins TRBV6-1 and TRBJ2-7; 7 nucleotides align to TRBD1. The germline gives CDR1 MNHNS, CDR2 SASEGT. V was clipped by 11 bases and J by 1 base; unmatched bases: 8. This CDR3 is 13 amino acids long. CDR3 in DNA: TGTGCCGGCGGTCACAGGGGTTCCTACGAGCAGTACTTC. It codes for CAGGHRGSYEQYF.

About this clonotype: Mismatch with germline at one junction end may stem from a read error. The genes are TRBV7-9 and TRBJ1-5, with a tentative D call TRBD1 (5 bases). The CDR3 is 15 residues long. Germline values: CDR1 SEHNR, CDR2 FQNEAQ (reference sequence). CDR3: CASSQATGANQPQHF. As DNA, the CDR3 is TGCGCCAGCAGCCAGGCTACAGGCGCGAATCAGCCCCAGCATTTT.